This T cell receptor (beta chain) was recovered during a study of T cell repertoires in ileal Crohn's disease (dated by TCRdb to 2018 to 2020). A note on the overall study: The median duration of disease was 7.9 years, and at the time of surgery 30% to 35% of patients were active smokers. Surgery was performed for a complication in all patients, with stricturing disease in 61% and penetrating disease in approximately 40%. Roughly half of the patients were given postoperative therapy, with 15 to 20 on anti-TNF agents and about 11 on thiopurines. M6 samples were neoterminal ileum biopsies taken at postoperative colonoscopy. TCR repertoire analysis was performed in about 59 Crohn's disease patients drawn from a prospective multicentre cohort. The study was conducted in parallel with a multicentre cohort built to find predictors of early endoscopic recurrence after ileocolonic resection. Endoscopic postoperative recurrence was defined by a Rutgeerts score above i0. A total of around 150 mucosal samples from around 60 patients were sequenced, collected from several sites on the surgical specimen as well as at postoperative endoscopy. On the study overall, not on this receptor specifically: Mucosal CD4 and CD8 T cells were sorted and sequenced only in a subgroup of patients, the size of which was not stated. Compared with non-smokers, patients who were active smokers at surgery showed a significantly higher proportion of clonal expansions (roughly 26% vs 20%, p=0.02). Higher high-frequency clone percentages at surgery were associated with endoscopic recurrence; all patients with clonality above 26.8% (18/57) had recurrence. Compared with CD4 T cells, sorted CD8 T cells held more high-frequency clones, which suggests that the mucosal expansions were mostly CD8. Postoperative endoscopy was performed at varying times within the first year after surgery, with a median delay of approximately 6.8 months.

As regards this clone: Which antigen it targets is not known. Within one base of it there is no much larger clone, and no base qualities were kept.

For commercial TCRB immunosequencing, about 0.45 micrograms of biopsy DNA were submitted for each sample. A two-step, amplification bias-controlled multiplex PCR was used by Adaptive Biotechnology to amplify CDR3 regions from genomic DNA. Primers for every V and J gene segment were used in the first PCR, and barcodes and Illumina adapters were added in the second PCR. CDR3 libraries were sequenced using an Illumina instrument. On the study's bioinformatics: Analysis combined the vendor-provided pipelines with custom analysis of raw data in R/Bioconductor under R version 3.3.0. Clonality, ranging from 0 to 1, was calculated as the inverse of the normalised Shannon entropy of all productive clones. The repertoire share taken up by the top 100 clones defined high-frequency clones, and only clones that passed a 95% confidence test were kept. Overlap between samples was measured with the Morisita-Horn index, while repertoire diversity was measured with the Simpson index. TCRdb stores this immuneACCESS table with in-frame sequences only. Part of the clones is absent; in the studies checked, under half of the shortfall reflects unresolved V genes, and no reason is known for the rest. Clonal size and the V and J genes are those of that table, whereas D and trimming came from the DNA. Across this sample there are approximately 10,000 clones, with approximately 77% seen only once. The biggest ten clones account for about 8.3% of the sample.

In the paper's terms, the time point label means: neoterminal ileum biopsy at postoperative endoscopy, about 6 months after surgery. Adults with ileal or ileocolonic Crohn's disease and an indication for ileocolonic resection were eligible for inclusion. Before DNA extraction, whole ileal mucosal biopsies were kept frozen at -80 degrees C. Genomic DNA was isolated from frozen whole biopsies using a TRizol-based method, and the DNA was quantified with a NanoDrop 2000 spectrophotometer. Sequencing was done on a sample of ileal tissue. The receptor was derived from an adult with Crohn's disease.

The base sequence is TGTGCCAGCAGCCCATACCCTGGAGGGGCAGATACGCAGTATTTT. This codes for CASSPYPGGADTQYF. The chain is encoded by TRBV7-9 joined to TRBJ2-3; the D gene is perhaps TRBD2, from 6 matching bases. The germline V gene (reference sequence) gives CDR1 as SEHNR and CDR2 as FQNEAQ. The CDR3 runs 15 residues from the cysteine to the phenylalanine. Only the CDR3 DNA stays, 45 bases, in frame from base 1. V drops 5 bases and J drops 4 bases, leaving 16 bases in between.